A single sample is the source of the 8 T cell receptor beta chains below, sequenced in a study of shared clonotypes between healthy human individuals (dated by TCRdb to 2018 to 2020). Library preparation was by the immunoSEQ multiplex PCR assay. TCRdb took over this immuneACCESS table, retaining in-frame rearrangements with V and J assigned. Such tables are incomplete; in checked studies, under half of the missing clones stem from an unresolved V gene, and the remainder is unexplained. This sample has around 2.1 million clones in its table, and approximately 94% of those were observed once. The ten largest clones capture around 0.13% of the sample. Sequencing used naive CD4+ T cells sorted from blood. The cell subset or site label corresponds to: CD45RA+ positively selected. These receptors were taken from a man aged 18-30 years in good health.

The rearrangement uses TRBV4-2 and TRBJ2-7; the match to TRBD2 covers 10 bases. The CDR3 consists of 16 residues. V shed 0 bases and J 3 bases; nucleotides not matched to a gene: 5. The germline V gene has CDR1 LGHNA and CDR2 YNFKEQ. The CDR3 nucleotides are TGTGCCAGCAGCCAAGAGGGGCTAGCGGGGGACTACGAGCAGTACTTC. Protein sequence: CASSQEGLAGDYEQYF.

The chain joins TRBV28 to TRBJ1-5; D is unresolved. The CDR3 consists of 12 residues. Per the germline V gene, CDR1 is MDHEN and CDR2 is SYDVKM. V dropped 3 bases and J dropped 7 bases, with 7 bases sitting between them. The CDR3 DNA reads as TGTGCCAGCAGTTTCATTGGGCAGCCCCAGCATTTT. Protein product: CASSFIGQPQHF.

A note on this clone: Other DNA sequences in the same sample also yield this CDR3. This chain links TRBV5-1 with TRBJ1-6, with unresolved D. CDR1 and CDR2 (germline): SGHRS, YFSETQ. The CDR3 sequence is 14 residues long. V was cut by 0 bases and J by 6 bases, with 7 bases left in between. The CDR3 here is CASSLEGGNSPLHF. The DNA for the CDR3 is TGCGCCAGCAGCTTGGAGGGCGGTAATTCACCCCTCCACTTT.

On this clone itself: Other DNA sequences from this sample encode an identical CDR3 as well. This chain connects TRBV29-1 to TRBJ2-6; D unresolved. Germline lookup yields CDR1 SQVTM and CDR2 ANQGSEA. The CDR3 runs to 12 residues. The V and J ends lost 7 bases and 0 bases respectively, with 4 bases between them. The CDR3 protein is CSALSGANVLTF. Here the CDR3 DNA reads TGCAGCGCACTCTCTGGGGCCAACGTCCTGACTTTC.

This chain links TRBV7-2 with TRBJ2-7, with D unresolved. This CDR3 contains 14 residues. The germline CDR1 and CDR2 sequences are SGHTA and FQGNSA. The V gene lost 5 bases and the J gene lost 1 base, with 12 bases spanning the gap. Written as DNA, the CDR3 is TGTGCCAGCAGCCCTTCGTCAGATTCCTACGAGCAGTACTTC. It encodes CASSPSSDSYEQYF.

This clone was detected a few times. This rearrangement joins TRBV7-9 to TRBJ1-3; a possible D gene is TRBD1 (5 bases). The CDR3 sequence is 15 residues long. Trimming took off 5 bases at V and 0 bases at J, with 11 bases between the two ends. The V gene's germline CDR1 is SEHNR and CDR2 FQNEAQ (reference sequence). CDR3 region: CASSAQGSSGNTIYF. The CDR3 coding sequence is TGTGCCAGCAGCGCGCAGGGTTCCTCTGGAAACACCATATATTTT.

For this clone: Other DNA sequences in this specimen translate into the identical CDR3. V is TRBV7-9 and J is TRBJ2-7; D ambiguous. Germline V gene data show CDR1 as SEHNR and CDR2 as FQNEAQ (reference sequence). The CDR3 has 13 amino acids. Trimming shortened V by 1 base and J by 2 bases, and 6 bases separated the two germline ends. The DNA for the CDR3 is TGTGCCAGCAGCTTAGTCGGTACCTACGAGCAGTACTTC. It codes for CASSLVGTYEQYF.

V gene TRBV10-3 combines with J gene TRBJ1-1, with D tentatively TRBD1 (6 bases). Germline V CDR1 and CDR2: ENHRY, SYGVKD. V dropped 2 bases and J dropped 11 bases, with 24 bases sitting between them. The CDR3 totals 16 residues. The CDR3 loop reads CAISEDLGSRGVSAFF. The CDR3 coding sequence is TGTGCCATCAGTGAGGATCTAGGGAGTAGGGGGGTGAGCGCTTTCTTT.